This entry is about one T cell receptor (beta chain). As yet, its antigen is unknown. This specimen comes from a study of CD8+ T cells in alopecia areata. Treatment indicated: oral pan-JAK inhibitor, 5-10 mg twice daily. The study, taken as a whole, reports: Possibly because of HLA-related factors, TCR sharing was less clear across patients than in mice.

Sequencing relied on a cDNA template that was reverse transcribed from extracted RNA. Using immunoSEQ multiplex PCR, the repertoire was profiled, and TCRdb retains in-frame clones only, with some absent. The sample shows some 200,000 clones, about three fifths of them seen only once. V was shortened by 0 bases and J by 2 bases, with 6 bases between the two germline ends. This CDR3 contains 14 residues. Looked up from germline, CDR1 is MNHEY and CDR2 is SVGAGI. V and J are TRBV6-5 and TRBJ2-3; D ambiguous. This TCR was sampled from a human donor with alopecia areata. The specimen was CD4+ T cells sorted from blood, collected at week 4, from a patient treated with tofacitinib. The CDR3 region is CASSYSWTTDTQYF. Written as DNA, the CDR3 is TGTGCCAGCAGTTACTCGTGGACCACAGATACGCAGTATTTT.